The entry below describes one T cell receptor (beta chain). There is no known antigen for this receptor. The record has no base qualities; no much larger clone is one base away. TCRbeta CDR3 regions were amplified from genomic DNA using the immunoSEQ Assay, a bias-controlled multiplex PCR. On the study's bioinformatics: Within the assay, amplification of reference gene primers was used to estimate how many nucleated cells each sample contained. Sequence reads were collapsed and filtered to measure the absolute abundance of every unique TCRbeta CDR3 rearrangement. For each sample, productive Simpson clonality was calculated by taking the square root of Simpson's diversity index across productive rearrangements. In TCRdb, the immuneACCESS table is reduced to in-frame sequences with V and J assigned. These tables do not hold every clone; where another copy was compared, an unresolved V gene accounts for under half, and the others remain unexplained. That table furnishes V, J and clone size, whereas the DNA furnished D and trimming. In this sample the table shows over 200,000 clones, roughly 85% of which occur a single time. Roughly 10% of the sample lies in the top ten.

V is cut back by 2 bases and J by 4 bases, with 5 bases in the junction unmatched. Inclusive of the bounding cysteine and phenylalanine, the CDR3 is 15 residues long. The entry retains the CDR3 DNA only, 45 bases that are in frame from base 1. CDR1 and CDR2 are read off the germline V gene (reference sequence) as MNHEY and SMNVEV. Participants in the prospective study were enrolled through a virtual design, were aged about 18 to 100 years, and lived in approximately 24 United States geographic areas. Cohort assignment in the prospective study relied on participant-reported clinical history from a screening survey and a study questionnaire. ImmuneRACE Cohort 3 recovered participants were defined by two consecutive negative NP/OP PCR tests, healthcare professional clearance, or symptom resolution. Mobile phlebotomists in the prospective study collected whole blood, serum and a nasopharyngeal or oropharyngeal swab from every participant. Additional blood draws and questionnaires over an approximately two-month period could optionally be provided by prospective study participants. Prospective study blood samples were shipped either frozen or at room temperature before DNA extraction.

The data were taken from a study of blood T cell repertoires in COVID-19 (dated by TCRdb to 2019 to 2021). As for the study more broadly: Samples covering the acute and convalescent phases of COVID-19 were provided by collaborators in the United States, Italy and Spain. The material from the prospective study consisted of cDNA or gDNA derived from T cells, B-cell-depleted T cells, or PBMCs. Subjects who had been exposed to COVID-19, were actively infected with it, or had recovered from it provided the deeply sampled blood TCRbeta repertoires that made up the dataset. The repertoires were released in a freely available public database meant as a resource for research on the immune response to SARS-CoV-2. The samples were drawn from two sources: the first 160 participants of the ongoing ImmuneRACE study, and 1,254 subjects contributed by 6 global collaborators. Nearly every sample came with metadata listing a de-identified subject ID, COVID-19 status, age in years and sex. HLA class I and class II types, where available, came from metadata supplied by the sample provider rather than from assay-based typing.

Study-level results and caveats: The amount of clinical and demographic metadata varied by source and participant and was provided uncurated.

Sequencing was carried out using PBMCs or T cells enriched from blood (not recorded which). This receptor was taken from a man aged 25-45 years who had recovered from COVID-19. The chain is made from TRBV27 and TRBJ2-1; 7 central nucleotides agree with TRBD1. DNA sequence: TGTGCCAGCAGTTTAGGCACGGGACAGTACAATGAGCAGTTCTTC. It is translated as CASSLGTGQYNEQFF.